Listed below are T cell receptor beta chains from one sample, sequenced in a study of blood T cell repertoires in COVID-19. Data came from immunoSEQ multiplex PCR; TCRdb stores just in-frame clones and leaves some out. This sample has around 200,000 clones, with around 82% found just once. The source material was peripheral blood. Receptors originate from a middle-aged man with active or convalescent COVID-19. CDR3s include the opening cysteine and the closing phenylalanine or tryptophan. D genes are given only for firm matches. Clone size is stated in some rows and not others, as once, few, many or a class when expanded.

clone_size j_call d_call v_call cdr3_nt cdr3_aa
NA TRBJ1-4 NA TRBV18 TGTGCCAGCTCACCCGGGACATGGGGTGAAAAACTGTTTTTT CASSPGTWGEKLFF
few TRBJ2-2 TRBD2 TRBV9 TGTGCCAGCAGCGCTAGCGGGGGGGGGAACACCGGGGAGCTGTTTTTT CASSASGGGNTGELFF
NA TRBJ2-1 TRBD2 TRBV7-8 TGTGCCAGCAGCTCGAGAGTTAGCGGGAGACCCAATGAGCAGTTCTTC CASSSRVSGRPNEQFF
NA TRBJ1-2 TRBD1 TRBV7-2 TGTGCCAGCAGCTTAGCGGGACAGGGTAGCTATGGCTACACCTTC CASSLAGQGSYGYTF
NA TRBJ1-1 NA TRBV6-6 TGTGCCAGCCTTCACGGAGCCACCAACACTGAAGCTTTCTTT CASLHGATNTEAFF
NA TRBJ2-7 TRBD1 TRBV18 TGTGCCAGCTCACTAAACGGGCCGGGGACAGGGGCCCACGAGCAGTACTTC CASSLNGPGTGAHEQYF
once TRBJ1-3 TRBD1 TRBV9 TGTGCCAGCAGCGCCGGGACAGGGTACACCATATATTTT CASSAGTGYTIYF
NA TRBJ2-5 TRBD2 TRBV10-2 TGCGCCAGCAGTGATTGGCGGGGGGGCGAGCCGTACCAAGAGACCCAGTACTTC CASSDWRGGEPYQETQYF
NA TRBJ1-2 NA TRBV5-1 TGCGCCAGCAGCCTGGACGGTTCTAACTATGGCTACACCTTC CASSLDGSNYGYTF
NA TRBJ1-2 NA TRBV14 TGTGCCAGCAGCCAAGATATGGCCTATGGCTACACCTTC CASSQDMAYGYTF
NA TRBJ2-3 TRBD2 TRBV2 TGTGCCAGCAGTGATGGCCGGGGAGGGCGGGAGAGTGGTACGCAGTATTTT CASSDGRGGRESGTQYF
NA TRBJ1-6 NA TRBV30 TGTGCCTGGAGTTTACCGACAAGCTCCTATAATTCACCCCTCCACTTT CAWSLPTSSYNSPLHF
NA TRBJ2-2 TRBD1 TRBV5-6 TGTGCCAGCAGATGGACAGGGAACACCGGGGAGCTGTTTTTT CASRWTGNTGELFF
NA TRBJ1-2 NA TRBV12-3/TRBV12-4 TGTGCCGGATCGACAGGAGGCGGCTACACCTTC CAGSTGGGYTF
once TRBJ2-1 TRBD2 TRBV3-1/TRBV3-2 TGTGCCAGCAGTGACGGACTAGTTGCCGTTAGGGTCTTC CASSDGLVAVRVF
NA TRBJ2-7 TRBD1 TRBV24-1 TGTGCCACCAGTGGCACAGGGGCGGGCTCCTACGAGCAGTACTTC CATSGTGAGSYEQYF
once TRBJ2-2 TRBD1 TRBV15 TGTGCCACCAGCAGAGAAAGGGGGCTGAACACCGGGGAGCTGTTTTTT CATSRERGLNTGELFF
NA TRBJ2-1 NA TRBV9 TGTGCCAGCAGCGTAGTACCGGAGTCGAGCTCCTACAATGAGCAGTTCTTC CASSVVPESSSYNEQFF
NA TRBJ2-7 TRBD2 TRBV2 TGTGCCAGCACCCGAGGGACTAGCCTTACCTACGAGCAGTACTTC CASTRGTSLTYEQYF
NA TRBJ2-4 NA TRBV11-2 TGTGCCAGCAGCCCCCAACAGGGAGCCAAAAACATTCAGTACTTC CASSPQQGAKNIQYF
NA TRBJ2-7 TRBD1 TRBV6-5 TGTGCCAGCAGTAGGACAGGGGGCCCCTACGAGCAGTACTTC CASSRTGGPYEQYF
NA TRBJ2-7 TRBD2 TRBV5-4 TGTGCCAGCAGCCCAAGCGGGAGTCGCTACGAGCAGTACTTC CASSPSGSRYEQYF
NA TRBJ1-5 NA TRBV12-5 TGTGCTAGTGGTTTATACGAGGGTCAGCCCCAGCATTTT CASGLYEGQPQHF
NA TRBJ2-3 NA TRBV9 TGTGCCAGCAGCGTATCGCAGGGACTCACAGATACGCAGTATTTT CASSVSQGLTDTQYF
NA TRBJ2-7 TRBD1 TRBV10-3 TGTGCCACCTCAGGGGGCTACGAGCAGTACTTC CATSGGYEQYF
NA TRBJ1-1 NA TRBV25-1 TGTGCCAGCAGCCATCTCGTTCCGGAGGGCACTGAAGCTTTCTTT CASSHLVPEGTEAFF
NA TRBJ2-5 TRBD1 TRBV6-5 TGTGCCAGCACCACGGACAGGGGGTCGGTGACCCAGTACTTC CASTTDRGSVTQYF
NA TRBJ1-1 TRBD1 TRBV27 TGTGCCAGCAGTTCTCGACAGGGTACCGAAGCTTTCTTT CASSSRQGTEAFF
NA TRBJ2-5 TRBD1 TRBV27 TGTGCCACCAAGGCCGGGACAGGCCAAGAGACCCAGTACTTC CATKAGTGQETQYF
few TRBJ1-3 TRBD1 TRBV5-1 TGCGCCAGCAGCCCTACGGGACAGATATTCTCTGGAAACACCATATATTTT CASSPTGQIFSGNTIYF
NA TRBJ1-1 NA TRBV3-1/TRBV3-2 TGTGCCAGCAGCCGGACTAACACTGAAGCTTTCTTT CASSRTNTEAFF
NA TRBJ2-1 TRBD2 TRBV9 TGTGCCAGCAGCGCCGCGACTAGCGGGGGGGTCACTGAGCAGTTCTTC CASSAATSGGVTEQFF
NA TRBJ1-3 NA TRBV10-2 TGCGCCAGCAGTGAGTCGGGGGCTCCGGGAAACACCATATATTTT CASSESGAPGNTIYF
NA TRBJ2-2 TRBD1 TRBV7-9 TGTGCCAGCAGCCTGCGGGACAGGGATTCCGGGGAGCTGTTTTTT CASSLRDRDSGELFF
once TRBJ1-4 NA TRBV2 TGTGCCAGCAGCGTCCGAGACAAGGTTGAAAAACTGTTTTTT CASSVRDKVEKLFF
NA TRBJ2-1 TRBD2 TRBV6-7 TGTGCCAGCAGAGGCTGGGGGGAGGGTGGCTACAATGAGCAGTTCTTC CASRGWGEGGYNEQFF
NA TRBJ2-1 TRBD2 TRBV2 TGTGCCAGCAGTGTCCTAGCGGGGGACAATGAGCAGTTCTTC CASSVLAGDNEQFF
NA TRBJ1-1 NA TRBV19 TGTGCCAGTAGTTCTGGTCCCCGGCGCCGAGGGACTGAAGCTTTCTTT CASSSGPRRRGTEAFF
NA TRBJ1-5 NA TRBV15 TGTGCCACCAGCGGGACTGGGTCCCCAAGGAATCAGCCCCAGCATTTT CATSGTGSPRNQPQHF
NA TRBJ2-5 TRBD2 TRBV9 TGTGCCAGCAGCGAGGGTTCCGGGACTAGGGGTCTCGAGACCCAGTACTTC CASSEGSGTRGLETQYF